Listed below are T cell receptor beta chains from one sample, sequenced in a study of OX40 agonist ivuxolimab in advanced cancers. The method was immunoSEQ multiplex PCR; TCRdb's version includes in-frame clones alone and lacks a portion of them. The sample lists 55,000 to 75,000 clones, 84% occurring once. Sequencing used CD4+ or CD8+ T cells sorted from blood, obtained in a trial of the OX40 agonist ivuxolimab. All receptors come from an adult with an advanced solid tumor such as melanoma, head and neck, liver or kidney cancer. Both conserved end residues are part of each CDR3. The D gene is left open where the match is weak. Where a row states a size, it is once, few, many or the class of an expanded clone; other rows omit it.

J: TRBJ1-3; V: TRBV10-3; D: NA; size: NA; CDR3: CAITPNSGNTIYF; DNA: TGTGCCATCACCCCTAACTCTGGAAACACCATATATTTT
J: TRBJ1-5; V: TRBV4-3; D: NA; size: NA; CDR3: CASSQERWASNQPQHF; DNA: TGCGCCAGCAGCCAAGAAAGGTGGGCCAGCAATCAGCCCCAGCATTTT
J: TRBJ1-1; V: TRBV18; D: TRBD1; size: NA; CDR3: CASSPWQGANGMNTEAFF; DNA: TGTGCCAGCTCACCATGGCAGGGGGCCAATGGTATGAACACTGAAGCTTTCTTT
J: TRBJ1-4; V: TRBV5-4; D: NA; size: few; CDR3: CASSLSAGPNEKLFF; DNA: TGTGCCAGCAGCTTGAGTGCAGGTCCCAATGAAAAACTGTTTTTT
J: TRBJ1-2; V: TRBV5-6; D: NA; size: NA; CDR3: CASRLRWGLYGYTF; DNA: TGTGCCAGCAGGCTCAGGTGGGGCCTCTATGGCTACACCTTC
J: TRBJ1-1; V: TRBV14; D: TRBD1; size: NA; CDR3: CATHNRGSEAFF; DNA: TGTGCCACTCATAACAGGGGCTCTGAAGCTTTCTTT
J: TRBJ2-2; V: TRBV2; D: NA; size: NA; CDR3: CASTLSRGLTGELFF; DNA: TGTGCCAGCACCCTCTCCCGGGGATTGACCGGGGAGCTGTTTTTT
J: TRBJ2-7; V: TRBV2; D: NA; size: NA; CDR3: CASSEDSWQYF; DNA: TGTGCCAGCAGTGAGGACAGTTGGCAGTACTTC
J: TRBJ1-1; V: TRBV6-5; D: NA; size: NA; CDR3: CASSYATTGRNTEAFF; DNA: TGTGCCAGCAGTTACGCCACCACAGGGAGGAACACTGAAGCTTTCTTT
J: TRBJ2-2; V: TRBV6-1; D: TRBD2; size: NA; CDR3: CASSAPSGGEGELFF; DNA: TGTGCCAGCAGTGCCCCTAGCGGGGGTGAAGGGGAGCTGTTTTTT
J: TRBJ2-7; V: TRBV19; D: NA; size: NA; CDR3: CASSDRWDYEQYF; DNA: TGTGCCAGTAGTGACAGGTGGGACTACGAGCAGTACTTC
J: TRBJ2-7; V: TRBV5-4; D: NA; size: NA; CDR3: CASSFGRTSYEQYF; DNA: TGTGCCAGCAGCTTCGGCAGAACCTCCTACGAGCAGTACTTC
J: TRBJ1-1; V: TRBV7-2; D: TRBD1; size: NA; CDR3: CASSQGQTNTEAFF; DNA: TGTGCCAGCAGCCAGGGACAGACGAACACTGAAGCTTTCTTT
J: TRBJ1-3; V: TRBV4-2; D: NA; size: NA; CDR3: CASSQDFRGDTIYF; DNA: TGTGCCAGCAGCCAAGATTTTCGAGGGGACACCATATATTTT
J: TRBJ1-2; V: TRBV21-1; D: NA; size: NA; CDR3: CASSNDRVDYGYTF; DNA: TGTGCCAGCAGCAACGACAGGGTCGACTATGGCTACACCTTC
J: TRBJ2-2; V: TRBV5-5; D: NA; size: NA; CDR3: CASSLAAAETGELFF; DNA: TGTGCCAGCAGCTTGGCGGCAGCCGAGACCGGGGAGCTGTTTTTT
J: TRBJ2-1; V: TRBV11-2; D: NA; size: NA; CDR3: CASSLYPGVNNEQFF; DNA: TGTGCCAGCAGCTTGTACCCGGGGGTAAACAATGAGCAGTTCTTC
J: TRBJ1-4; V: TRBV6-1; D: NA; size: NA; CDR3: CASSPTPPNEKLFF; DNA: TGTGCCAGCAGTCCCACTCCCCCTAATGAAAAACTGTTTTTT
J: TRBJ2-5; V: TRBV27; D: TRBD1; size: NA; CDR3: CASSQTGGWAQETQYF; DNA: TGTGCCAGCAGCCAGACAGGGGGCTGGGCACAAGAGACCCAGTACTTC
J: TRBJ1-2; V: TRBV5-1; D: NA; size: NA; CDR3: CASSFRERSYGYTF; DNA: TGCGCCAGCAGCTTCAGGGAACGAAGCTATGGCTACACCTTC
J: TRBJ1-2; V: TRBV6-1; D: NA; size: NA; CDR3: CASSANPTPGGYGYTF; DNA: TGTGCCAGCAGTGCGAACCCCACACCGGGGGGCTATGGCTACACCTTC
J: TRBJ2-7; V: TRBV7-2; D: NA; size: NA; CDR3: CASSLAGVSEQYF; DNA: TGTGCCAGCAGCTTAGCAGGGGTTAGCGAGCAGTACTTC
J: TRBJ2-4; V: TRBV4-1; D: NA; size: NA; CDR3: CASSQEGENIQYF; DNA: TGCGCCAGCAGCCAAGAAGGGGAAAACATTCAGTACTTC
J: TRBJ2-7; V: TRBV5-1; D: NA; size: NA; CDR3: CASSFTAGVREQYF; DNA: TGCGCCAGCAGCTTTACAGCAGGCGTACGAGAGCAGTACTTC
J: TRBJ1-2; V: TRBV18; D: NA; size: NA; CDR3: CASSPGREYYGYTF; DNA: TGTGCCAGCTCACCGGGCAGGGAATACTATGGCTACACCTTC
J: TRBJ2-7; V: TRBV27; D: NA; size: NA; CDR3: CASSLRRGGNEQYF; DNA: TGTGCCAGCAGTTTAAGAAGGGGTGGGAACGAGCAGTACTTC